Below, 5 T cell receptor beta chains from the same sample are listed, as sequenced in a study of T-cell reconstitution after alpha-beta-depleted transplantation in children. Unique molecular identifiers were incorporated when the TCRbeta library was constructed. TCRdb reanalysed the PCR reads using MiXCR and keeps one entry per CDR3 protein. The sample consists of about 500,000 distinct CDR3 sequences, over 10% of them appearing once. Sequencing used PBMCs, mostly from graft donor cells, obtained 180 days after TCRalphabeta/CD19-depleted stem cell transplant. The receptors were gathered from a female patient between 2 and 15 years old who had a stem cell transplant for aplastic anemia, so the T cells may come from the graft donor.

The chain has TRBV12-3 or TRBV12-4 and TRBJ1-5, with 9 nucleotides matching TRBD1. This CDR3 spans 15 amino acids. The V segment lost 5 bases and the J segment 5 bases; nucleotides outside the gene matches: 7. This chain's CDR3 is CASSRTGAKDQPQHF. CDR3 DNA: TGTGCCAGCAGTAGGACAGGGGCTAAGGATCAGCCCCAGCATTTT.

This CDR3 is CATIPTIPGANVLTF. In nucleotides, the CDR3 is TGTGCCACGATTCCCACTATCCCTGGGGCCAACGTCCTGACTTTC. The V gene is TRBV2, the J gene TRBJ2-6, with D unclear. Per germline, CDR1 SNHLY and CDR2 FYNNEI. The V and J ends lost 10 bases and 2 bases respectively, with 15 bases between them. CDR3 length equals 15 residues.

This clonotype was recorded at least ten times. The chain is built from TRBV20-1 and TRBJ2-1; D possibly corresponds to TRBD1 (5 bases). This CDR3 spans 16 amino acids. Germline V gene lookup returns CDR1 DFQATT and CDR2 SNEGSKA (reference sequence). The V end lost 3 bases, the J end lost 1 base, and 16 bases lay between the germline ends. The chain's CDR3 is CSASGWAGRSYNEQFF. The CDR3 DNA reads as TGCAGTGCTAGTGGGTGGGCAGGGCGGTCCTACAATGAGCAGTTCTTC.

This clonotype was picked up a small number of times. The chain couples TRBV7-2 to TRBJ2-1, with D perhaps TRBD1 (6 bases). The V gene's germline CDR1 is SGHTA and CDR2 FQGNSA. The CDR3 totals 15 residues. The ends were cut back, 5 bases at V and 2 bases at J, with 13 bases in the middle. CDR3 in DNA: TGTGCCAGCAGCCTCCAAGGGGGAGCCTACAATGAGCAGTTCTTC. Its translation: CASSLQGGAYNEQFF.

The J gene is TRBJ2-5, the V gene TRBV7-9; 7 bases are a match to TRBD1. The CDR3 spans 13 residues. CDR1 SEHNR and CDR2 FQNEAQ come from the germline V gene (reference sequence). Trimming removed 5 bases from V and 5 bases from J; junction bases left unmatched: 5. Here the CDR3 reads CASSGQAGETQYF. The CDR3, as DNA: TGTGCCAGCAGCGGACAGGCTGGGGAGACCCAGTACTTC. Full variable domain (rest looked up from reference TRBV7-9 and TRBJ2-5): DTGVSQNPRHKITKRGQNVTFRCDPISEHNRLYWYRQTLGQGPEFLTYFQNEAQLEKSRLLSDRFSAERPKGSFSTLEIQRTEQGDSAMYLCASSGQAGETQYFGPGTRLLVL.